This T cell receptor beta chain is from a study of T cell responses to AZD1222 COVID-19 vaccine. Pooled samples include second doses given at about 4 or 12 weeks. The CDR3 contains 15 residues. V was pared by 1 base and J by 0 bases, with 2 bases of the junction left unmatched. CDR1 SQVTM and CDR2 ANQGSEA come from the germline V gene. The repertoire was sequenced with immunoSEQ multiplex PCR; TCRdb's copy has only in-frame clones and lacks some. The sample records 150,000 to 200,000 clones, 94% being singletons. The specimen was peripheral blood, collected 28 days after the second AZD1222 dose. The sequence was obtained from an adult who received the AZD1222 COVID-19 vaccine. The chain couples TRBV29-1 to TRBJ2-3; 9 bases are a match to TRBD2. The CDR3 sequence: CSVEGAGGSTDTQYF. The DNA for the CDR3 is TGCAGCGTTGAAGGCGCGGGAGGGAGCACAGATACGCAGTATTTT.